This T cell receptor (beta chain) derives from a study of shared clonotypes between healthy human individuals. Findings and caveats of the study: Owing to a small donor count, the genetic and exposure-history diversity represented was limited. Investigators collected only blood, and repertoires in tissues likely differ.

Everyone who donated was a Caucasian adult who lived in Nashville, Tennessee. Genomic DNA per cell subset filled all wells of several immunoSEQ plates. Sequencing was performed with immunoSEQ multiplex PCR; in TCRdb, only in-frame clones are kept and a portion is missing. The profile covers under 1,100,000 clones, with about 76% appearing a single time and 1.4% to 1.5% taken by the ten largest. Details on this clone: Its specificity is not known.

The V gene lost 7 bases and the J gene lost 5 bases, with 13 bases spanning the gap. This CDR3 spans 13 amino acids. CDR1 and CDR2 (germline): SGHDT, YYEEEE. Material: memory CD4+ T cells sorted from blood. The subset was: CD45RA-negative fraction. The chain employs TRBV5-6 and TRBJ2-1; D not certain. This receptor was identified in a man aged 18 to 29 in good health. CDR3 region: CASSGGRNNEQFF. CDR3 sequence (DNA): TGTGCCAGCTCTGGCGGCAGAAACAATGAGCAGTTCTTC.